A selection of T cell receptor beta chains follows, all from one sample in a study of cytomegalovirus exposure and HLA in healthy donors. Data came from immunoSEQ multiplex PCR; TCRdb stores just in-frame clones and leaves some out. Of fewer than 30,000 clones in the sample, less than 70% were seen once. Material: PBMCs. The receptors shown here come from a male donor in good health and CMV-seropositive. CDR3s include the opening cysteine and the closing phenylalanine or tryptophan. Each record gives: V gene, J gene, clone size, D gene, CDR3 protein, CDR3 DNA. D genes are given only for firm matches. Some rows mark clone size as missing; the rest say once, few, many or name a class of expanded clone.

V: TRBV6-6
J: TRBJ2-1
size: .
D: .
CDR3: CASGEYYNEQFF
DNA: TGTGCCAGCGGGGAGTACTACAATGAGCAGTTCTTC

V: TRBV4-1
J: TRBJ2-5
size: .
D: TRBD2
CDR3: CASSQRPGGAETQYF
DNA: TGCGCCAGCAGCCAACGCCCGGGGGGGGCAGAGACCCAGTACTTC

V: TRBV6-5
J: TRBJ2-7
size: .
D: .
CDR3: CASSGRRGGQYF
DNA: TGTGCCAGCAGTGGTCGAAGAGGGGGGCAGTACTTC

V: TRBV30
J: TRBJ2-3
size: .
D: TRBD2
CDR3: CAFSGGDTQYF
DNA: TGTGCCTTCTCGGGGGGGGATACGCAGTATTTT

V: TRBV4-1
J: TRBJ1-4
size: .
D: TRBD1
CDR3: CASSQVGTASTNEKLFF
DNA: TGCGCCAGCAGCCAAGTCGGGACAGCCTCAACTAATGAAAAACTGTTTTTT

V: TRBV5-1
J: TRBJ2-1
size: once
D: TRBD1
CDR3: CASSWPRDRGSYNEQFF
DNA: TGCGCCAGCAGCTGGCCGCGGGACAGGGGCTCCTACAATGAGCAGTTCTTC

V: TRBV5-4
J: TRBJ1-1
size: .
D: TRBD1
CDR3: CASSSPSGGNTEAFF
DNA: TGTGCCAGCAGCTCACCTTCAGGGGGAAACACTGAAGCTTTCTTT

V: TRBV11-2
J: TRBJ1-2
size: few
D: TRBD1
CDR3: CASSPGTGGELSYGYTF
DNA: TGTGCCAGCAGCCCGGGGACAGGGGGAGAACTTTCGTATGGCTACACCTTC

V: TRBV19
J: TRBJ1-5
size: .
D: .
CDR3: CASRPQRDQPQHF
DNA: TGTGCCAGTAGACCACAGCGGGATCAGCCCCAGCATTTT

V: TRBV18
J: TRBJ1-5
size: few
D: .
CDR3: CASSEGGASNQPQHF
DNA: TGTGCCAGCTCTGAGGGGGGGGCGAGTAATCAGCCCCAGCATTTT

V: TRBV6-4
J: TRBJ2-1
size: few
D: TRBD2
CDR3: CASRPEREARNEQFF
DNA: TGTGCCAGCAGGCCCGAGCGGGAGGCTAGGAATGAGCAGTTCTTC

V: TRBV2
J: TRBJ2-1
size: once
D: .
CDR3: CASSEEGTYSSYNEQFF
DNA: TGTGCCAGCAGTGAAGAGGGGACTTATAGCTCCTACAATGAGCAGTTCTTC

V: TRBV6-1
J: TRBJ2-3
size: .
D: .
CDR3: CASSQVRDTQYF
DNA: TGTGCCAGCAGCCAAGTGAGAGATACGCAGTATTTT

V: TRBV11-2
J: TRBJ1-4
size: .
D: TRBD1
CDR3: CASSSGTAGVLF
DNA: TGTGCCAGCAGCTCTGGGACAGCGGGGGTTCTGTTC

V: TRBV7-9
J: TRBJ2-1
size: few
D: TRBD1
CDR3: CASSPDRERNEQFF
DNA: TGTGCCAGCAGCCCTGACAGGGAACGAAATGAGCAGTTCTTC

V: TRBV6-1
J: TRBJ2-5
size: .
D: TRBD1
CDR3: CASTRTGRGETQYF
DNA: TGTGCCAGCACCAGGACAGGGCGAGGAGAGACCCAGTACTTC

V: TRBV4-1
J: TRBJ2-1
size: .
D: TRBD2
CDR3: CASSSGLAYNEQFF
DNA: TGCGCCAGCAGCTCGGGACTAGCCTACAATGAGCAGTTCTTC

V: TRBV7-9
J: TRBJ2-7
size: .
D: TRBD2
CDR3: CASSLVELAVYSYEQYF
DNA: TGTGCCAGCAGCTTAGTCGAACTAGCGGTTTATTCCTACGAGCAGTACTTC

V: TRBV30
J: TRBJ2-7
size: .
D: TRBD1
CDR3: CAWQRTGGGEQYF
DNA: TGTGCCTGGCAACGGACAGGGGGTGGGGAGCAGTACTTC

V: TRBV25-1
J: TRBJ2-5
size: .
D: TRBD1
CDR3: CASSLGQAFGETQYF
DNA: TGTGCCAGCAGCCTCGGACAGGCCTTTGGGGAGACCCAGTACTTC

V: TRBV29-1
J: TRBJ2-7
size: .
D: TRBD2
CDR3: CSASQGLGTYEQYF
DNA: TGCAGCGCCTCCCAAGGACTAGGAACCTACGAGCAGTACTTC